A single sample is the source of the 16 T cell receptor beta chains below, sequenced in a study of cytomegalovirus exposure and HLA in healthy donors. Both 60 Vbeta primers and 13 Jbeta primers went into the PCR. Only in-frame clones appear in the TCRdb table, and some are missing; sequencing was by immunoSEQ multiplex PCR. The data contain more than 150,000 clones, roughly 78% of them seen just once; the ten biggest clones take up 1.5%. Sequencing input: PBMCs. These receptors all stem from a girl aged 10 to 17 in good health and CMV-seropositive.

The J gene is TRBJ1-2, the V gene TRBV27; the D gene is possibly TRBD1 (5 bases). Germline CDR1 is MNHEY and CDR2 is SMNVEV (reference sequence). The CDR3 has 14 amino acids. V lost 7 bases and J lost 8, with 20 bases in between. CDR3 amino acids: CASNSATAPGGYTF. The CDR3 DNA sequence: TGTGCCAGCAACTCCGCGACGGCCCCAGGGGGCTACACCTTC.

The rearrangement joins TRBV2 to TRBJ2-7, with a weak D call TRBD1 (5 bases). V was clipped by 3 bases and J by 2 bases, with 11 bases between them. CDR1 and CDR2 (germline): SNHLY, FYNNEI. The CDR3 is 14 residues long. Written as DNA, the CDR3 is TGTGCCAGCAGTGAGGACACGGTAACCTACGAGCAGTACTTC. Its protein product is CASSEDTVTYEQYF.

This sequence joins TRBV4-2 and TRBJ2-1, with TRBD2 matching over 9 bases. The CDR3 runs to 16 residues. Per germline, CDR1 LGHNA and CDR2 YNFKEQ. The trim removed 0 bases at V and 8 bases at J, leaving 8 bases unmatched. For the CDR3, the DNA is TGTGCCAGCAGCCAAGACCTAGCGGGGAAGAGCGATGAGCAGTTCTTC. Residues: CASSQDLAGKSDEQFF.

This clone was counted between two and nine times. The chain has TRBV4-2 and TRBJ1-6; weak D call: TRBD1 (5 bases). Germline CDR1 reads LGHNA; CDR2 reads YNFKEQ. V dropped 1 base and J dropped 5 bases, with 15 bases sitting between them. CDR3 length equals 17 residues. CDR3 in DNA: TGTGCCAGCAGCCAAGCTCCGTTACAGGACGATAATTCACCCCTCCACTTT. Translated, it gives CASSQAPLQDDNSPLHF.

The CDR3 nucleotides read TGCAGCGTCGGGGACAGGGGGATTGAAAAACTGTTTTTT. This sequence encodes CSVGDRGIEKLFF. V gene TRBV29-1 combines with J gene TRBJ1-4, with 11 nucleotides matching TRBD1. Trimming cost V 6 bases and J 7 bases; bases outside gene matches: 4. The germline V gene encodes CDR1 SQVTM and CDR2 ANQGSEA. The CDR3 extends over 13 amino acids. The whole variable domain, remainder taken from reference TRBV29-1 and TRBJ1-4, is SAVISQKPSRDICQRGTSLTIQCQVDSQVTMMFWYRQQPGQSLTLIATANQGSEATYESGFVIDKFPISRPNLTFSTLTVSNMSPEDSSIYLCSVGDRGIEKLFFGSGTQLSVL.

The V and J genes are TRBV7-9 and TRBJ2-7; 7 nucleotides align to TRBD1. This CDR3 has 15 amino acids. The V gene end was trimmed by 1 base and the J gene end by 0 bases; junction bases not matched to a gene: 3. Germline V gene data show CDR1 as SEHNR and CDR2 as FQNEAQ (reference sequence). In nucleotides, the CDR3 is TGTGCCAGCAGCTTAGAGGCAGGGGGCTCCTACGAGCAGTACTTC. Translated: CASSLEAGGSYEQYF.

In this sample, this clone turned up a few times. The chain recombines TRBV4-2 with TRBJ1-4; 8 bases align to TRBD1. This CDR3 region has 14 residues. The germline gives CDR1 LGHNA, CDR2 YNFKEQ. J lost 6 bases, V lost 3 bases, and 3 bases had no gene match. The CDR3 is CASSHLQGDEKLFF. As DNA, the CDR3 is TGTGCCAGCAGCCATCTACAGGGGGATGAAAAACTGTTTTTT.

V and J are TRBV23-1 and TRBJ1-5, with D possibly being TRBD1 (6 bases). TRBV23-1 is an open reading frame, and its role is uncertain. The CDR3 consists of 20 residues. V was cut by 8 bases and J by 0 bases, with 29 bases left in between. CDR3 nucleotides: TGCGCCAGCGGCGCACAGGGTCAGGGACAAGGTGGGGATAGCAATCAGCCCCAGCATTTT. Translating gives CASGAQGQGQGGDSNQPQHF.

This chain connects TRBV29-1 to TRBJ1-1; 7 bases agree with TRBD1. This CDR3 spans 13 amino acids. V lost 3 bases, J lost 5 bases, and 6 bases stayed unmatched. Germline CDR1 reads SQVTM; CDR2 reads ANQGSEA. The CDR3 sequence: CSVDRGMMTEAFF. The CDR3 DNA is TGCAGCGTTGACAGGGGGATGATGACTGAAGCTTTCTTT.

This clone has only one observation. The chain is built from TRBV7-9 and TRBJ1-6, with D perhaps TRBD1 (6 bases). Trimming pared 0 bases from V and 6 bases from J, leaving 15 bases between. The CDR3 is 17 residues long. CDR1 and CDR2 from the germline V gene are SEHNR and FQNEAQ (reference sequence). CDR3 coding DNA: TGTGCCAGCAGCTTAGCCGGCACAGGGCGCTCTAATTCACCCCTCCACTTT. Translated, it gives CASSLAGTGRSNSPLHF.

The chain combines TRBV2 with TRBJ1-1, with D uncertain. The germline CDR1 and CDR2 sequences are SNHLY and FYNNEI. This CDR3 region has 14 residues. Trimming pared 1 base from V and 7 bases from J, leaving 13 bases between. The CDR3 sequence: CASSEDVGRGEAFF. The CDR3 DNA reads as TGTGCCAGCAGTGAAGATGTGGGTCGGGGTGAAGCTTTCTTT.

The J gene is TRBJ2-7, the V gene TRBV7-2; 9 nucleotides line up with TRBD1. Germline V gene lookup returns CDR1 SGHTA and CDR2 FQGNSA. This CDR3 spans 15 amino acids. With V trimmed by 5 bases and J by 5 bases, 10 bases remained unmatched. The DNA for the CDR3 is TGTGCCAGCAGCCCTCCAGGGACAGGGTCCCACGAGCAGTACTTC. Protein: CASSPPGTGSHEQYF.

About this clone: One end of the junction is discordant with germline, which a read error may explain. CDR3 sequence reads: CAGSLGSSYNSPLHF. In nucleotides, the CDR3 is TGTGCCGGCAGCTTAGGCAGCTCCTATAATTCACCCCTCCACTTT. The J gene is TRBJ1-6, the V gene TRBV11-2; D gene uncertain. Germline V CDR1 and CDR2: SGHAT, FQNNGV. The CDR3 contains 15 residues.

This chain links TRBV7-2 with TRBJ1-5; 8 bases match TRBD1. Trimming cost V 5 bases and J 4 bases; bases outside gene matches: 4. CDR1 is SGHTA, CDR2 FQGNSA, per germline. The CDR3 contains 14 residues. CDR3 nucleotides: TGTGCCAGCAGCCGACAGGGGTTAAATCAGCCCCAGCATTTT. Its protein product is CASSRQGLNQPQHF.

As to this clone: The junction shows a germline mismatch at one end, possibly a read error. The V gene is TRBV4-2, the J gene TRBJ2-1, with TRBD2 as a possible D gene (5 bases). The CDR3 sequence is 13 residues long. Germline V CDR1 and CDR2: LGHNA, YNFKEQ. DNA of the CDR3: TGTGCCAGCGGCCAAGACACTAGGAATGAGCAGTTCTTC. Translated, it gives CASGQDTRNEQFF.

Here the CDR3 reads CASSQPAGFSYNEQFF. In DNA, the CDR3 is TGCGCCAGCAGCCAACCGGCGGGGTTCTCCTACAATGAGCAGTTCTTC. V gene TRBV4-1 combines with J gene TRBJ2-1; a possible D gene is TRBD2 (6 bases). V was cut by 2 bases and J by 0 bases, with 11 bases left in between. This CDR3 comprises 16 residues. CDR1 is MGHRA and CDR2 is YSYEKL in the germline V gene.